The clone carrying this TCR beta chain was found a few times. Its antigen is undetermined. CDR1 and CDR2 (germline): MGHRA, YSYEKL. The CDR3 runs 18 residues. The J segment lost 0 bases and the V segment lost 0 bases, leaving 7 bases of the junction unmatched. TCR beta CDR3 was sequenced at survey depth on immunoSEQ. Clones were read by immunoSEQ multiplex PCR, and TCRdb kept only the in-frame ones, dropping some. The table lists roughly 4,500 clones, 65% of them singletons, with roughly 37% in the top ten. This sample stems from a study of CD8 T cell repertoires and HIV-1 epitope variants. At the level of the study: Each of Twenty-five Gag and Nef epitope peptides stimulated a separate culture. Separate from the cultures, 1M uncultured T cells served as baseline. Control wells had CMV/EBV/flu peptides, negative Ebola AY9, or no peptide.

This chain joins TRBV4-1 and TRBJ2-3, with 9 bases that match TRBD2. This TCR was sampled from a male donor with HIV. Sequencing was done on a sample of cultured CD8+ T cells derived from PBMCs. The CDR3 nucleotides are TGCGCCAGCAGCCAAGACCCCCCTAGCGGGACTAGCACAGATACGCAGTATTTT. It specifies CASSQDPPSGTSTDTQYF.